A selection of T cell receptor beta chains follows, all from one sample in a study of molecular identifiers for immune sequencing clone quantification. Each CDR3 protein gets one entry after TCRdb re-called the PCR reads with MiXCR. The sample contains over 600,000 distinct CDR3 sequences, about 20% of which appear only once. Input material: naive CD8+ T cells from blood, with Jurkat cell RNA spiked in. The receptors originated from a human donor in good health. Some libraries in this study had Jurkat cell RNA spiked in. The CDR3 runs from the conserved cysteine through the conserved F or W. D genes are given only for firm matches. A clone size is listed for some rows: how often the clone was seen (once, few, many), or a class if it is expanded.

clone_size,v_call,j_call,d_call,cdr3_aa,cdr3_nt
few,TRBV5-1,TRBJ2-7,NA,CASSWLGGEGGPINEQYF,TGCGCCAGCAGCTGGTTGGGTGGCGAGGGGGGTCCGATCAACGAGCAGTACTTC
few,TRBV7-9,TRBJ1-1,TRBD1,CASSYPGQKNTEAFF,TGTGCCAGCAGCTACCCGGGACAGAAGAACACTGAAGCTTTCTTT
few,TRBV7-2,TRBJ2-3,TRBD2,CASSLKSSGGRDTQYF,TGTGCCAGCAGCTTAAAGTCCAGCGGGGGAAGGGATACGCAGTATTTT
few,TRBV6-1,TRBJ2-7,NA,CASSEALGAYEQYF,TGTGCCAGCAGTGAAGCGCTCGGCGCCTACGAGCAGTACTTC
NA,TRBV27,TRBJ2-5,TRBD2,CASRLWTRGQETQYF,TGTGCCAGCAGGCTTTGGACTAGGGGTCAAGAGACCCAGTACTTC
NA,TRBV29-1,TRBJ2-1,NA,CSVVGGPTQRDSYNEQFF,TGCAGCGTTGTGGGGGGCCCCACCCAGCGGGACTCCTACAATGAGCAGTTCTTC
once,TRBV28,TRBJ2-5,TRBD2,CASGPLAGGETQYF,TGTGCCAGCGGCCCTCTAGCGGGAGGAGAGACCCAGTACTTC
many,TRBV6-1,TRBJ2-3,NA,CASSEIFPPTVTDTQYF,TGTGCCAGCAGTGAAATTTTTCCTCCGACGGTCACAGATACGCAGTATTTT
many,TRBV27,TRBJ1-5,NA,CASSLLMGDQPQHF,TGTGCCAGCAGTTTATTGATGGGGGATCAGCCCCAGCATTTT
many,TRBV14,TRBJ2-7,NA,CASSQVAGVSYEQYF,TGTGCCAGCAGCCAAGTGGCAGGGGTGTCCTACGAGCAGTACTTC
NA,TRBV11-2,TRBJ2-1,NA,CASSHRAITYNEQFF,TGTGCCAGCAGCCACCGGGCGATCACCTACAATGAGCAGTTCTTC
NA,TRBV15,TRBJ2-7,NA,CAASSPVSTQSYEQYF,TGTGCCGCCAGCTCCCCGGTGTCGACACAATCCTACGAGCAGTACTTC
many,TRBV12-3/TRBV12-4,TRBJ1-1,NA,CASSLMAEAFF,TGTGCCAGCAGTTTAATGGCTGAAGCTTTCTTT
few,TRBV6-6,TRBJ1-2,TRBD1,CASSRGQGYGYTF,TGTGCCAGCAGCCGGGGACAGGGCTATGGCTACACCTTC
few,TRBV27,TRBJ1-2,NA,CASSSITGYYYGYTF,TGTGCCAGCAGTTCCATAACAGGATACTACTATGGCTACACCTTC
few,TRBV11-2,TRBJ1-2,NA,CASSPTRGEAQNGYTF,TGTGCCAGCAGTCCTACGAGGGGGGAAGCTCAGAATGGCTACACCTTC
NA,TRBV4-3,TRBJ2-3,NA,CASSQGWRTTDTQYF,TGCGCCAGCAGCCAAGGTTGGCGGACCACAGATACGCAGTATTTT
many,TRBV20-1,TRBJ2-3,TRBD1,CGTGITLDTDTQYF,TGTGGGACAGGGATCACCTTAGATACAGATACGCAGTATTTT
few,TRBV4-3,TRBJ2-1,NA,CASSQDPNLNSYNEQFF,TGCGCCAGCAGCCAAGATCCCAACCTTAATTCTTACAATGAGCAGTTCTTC
NA,TRBV6-2/TRBV6-3,TRBJ2-1,NA,CASSKQGVNEQFF,TGTGCCAGCAGTAAACAGGGAGTCAATGAGCAGTTCTTC
NA,TRBV27,TRBJ2-1,NA,CASSGAGTVNEQFF,TGTGCCAGCAGTGGCGCCGGGACCGTGAATGAGCAGTTCTTC
few,TRBV7-9,TRBJ2-5,NA,CASSSQDGEPQETQYF,TGTGCCAGCAGCTCCCAAGACGGAGAGCCCCAAGAGACCCAGTACTTC
many,TRBV11-2,TRBJ1-1,TRBD1,CASSLVGQGWTEAFF,TGTGCCAGCAGCTTGGTAGGACAGGGGTGGACTGAAGCTTTCTTT
many,TRBV24-1,TRBJ2-1,NA,CATSDYATSANEQFF,TGTGCCACCAGTGATTATGCTACCAGCGCCAATGAGCAGTTCTTC
many,TRBV13,TRBJ1-1,NA,CASSLVGLVAFF,TGTGCCAGCAGCTTAGTCGGTCTGGTAGCTTTCTTT
many,TRBV19,TRBJ1-4,NA,CASSISGDEKLFF,TGTGCCAGTAGTATATCGGGAGATGAAAAACTGTTTTTT
many,TRBV28,TRBJ2-3,TRBD1,CASSARQGASYTDTQYF,TGTGCCAGCAGTGCCAGACAGGGGGCGAGTTACACAGATACGCAGTATTTT
many,TRBV27,TRBJ2-7,NA,CASSLDATYEQYF,TGTGCCAGCAGCCTGGACGCTACCTACGAGCAGTACTTC
few,TRBV28,TRBJ1-1,TRBD1,CASRWLGQTMNTEAFF,TGTGCCAGCAGGTGGCTGGGACAGACCATGAACACTGAAGCTTTCTTT
many,TRBV7-2,TRBJ2-3,TRBD2,CASSLLLGGFDTQYF,TGTGCCAGCAGCTTACTTCTGGGGGGGTTTGATACGCAGTATTTT
many,TRBV6-6,TRBJ2-7,TRBD1,CASSYDRGYEQYF,TGTGCCAGCAGTTACGACAGGGGATACGAGCAGTACTTC
many,TRBV29-1,TRBJ2-3,NA,CSGWTDTQYF,TGCAGCGGGTGGACAGATACGCAGTATTTT
many,TRBV20-1,TRBJ2-1,TRBD1,CSAKVRDRPFNEQFF,TGCAGTGCCAAAGTCCGGGACAGACCTTTCAATGAGCAGTTCTTC
few,TRBV7-9,TRBJ2-1,NA,CASSFPLAEQFF,TGTGCCAGCAGCTTTCCTCTAGCGGAGCAGTTCTTC
few,TRBV19,TRBJ1-5,NA,CASSPHTLNQPQHF,TGTGCCAGTTCCCCTCATACCTTGAATCAGCCCCAGCATTTT
many,TRBV14,TRBJ2-1,NA,CASTGLGGAGEQFF,TGTGCCAGCACCGGATTAGGAGGGGCCGGGGAGCAGTTCTTC
many,TRBV30,TRBJ1-1,NA,CAWSPGRRNTEAFF,TGTGCCTGGAGTCCAGGGCGAAGGAACACTGAAGCTTTCTTT
many,TRBV6-2/TRBV6-3,TRBJ1-1,NA,CASRKAGNTEAFF,TGTGCCAGCAGAAAGGCGGGGAACACTGAAGCTTTCTTT
many,TRBV6-5,TRBJ2-7,NA,CASNPRSAAYEQYF,TGTGCCAGCAACCCTAGGAGCGCCGCCTACGAGCAGTACTTC
many,TRBV5-6,TRBJ2-3,NA,CASSLGRSTSDTQYF,TGTGCCAGCAGCTTGGGGCGTAGTACATCAGATACGCAGTATTTT